This T cell receptor (beta chain) was recovered during a study of blood T cell repertoires in COVID-19. Study-wide context: Sites in the United States, Italy and Spain provided acute and convalescent COVID-19 samples. PBMCs, B-cell-depleted T cells, or T cells provided the cDNA or gDNA that made up the material.

V was pared by 6 bases and J by 8 bases, with 6 bases of the junction left unmatched. In germline, CDR1 is SNHLY, CDR2 FYNNEI. The CDR3 runs to 13 residues. How the authors handled the data: Reference gene primer amplification gave nucleated cell count estimates. Profiled with immunoSEQ multiplex PCR; TCRdb holds only in-frame clones, not every one. The V and J calls and clone size are taken from that table; D and trimming were inferred from the DNA. Of 250,000 or so clones in the sample, approximately 78% were seen once. This chain links TRBV2 with TRBJ1-1, with TRBD1 matching 10 bases. This receptor was obtained from a woman between 18 and 30 years old with acute or convalescent COVID-19. The sequenced sample was peripheral blood. CDR3 sequence: CASRRQGASEAFF. As DNA, the CDR3 is TGTGCCAGCAGACGACAGGGGGCATCGGAAGCTTTCTTT. Full variable domain (rest looked up from reference TRBV2 and TRBJ1-1): EPEVTQTPSHQVTQMGQEVILRCVPISNHLYFYWYRQILGQKVEFLVSFYNNEISEKSEIFDDQFSVERPDGSNFTLKIRSTKLEDSAMYFCASRRQGASEAFFGQGTRLTVV.